The 10 T cell receptor beta chains given below trace back to one sample, sequenced in a study of TET2 disruption in CD19-targeted CAR T cells. Treatment noted: autologous CTL019 cells: CD19 CAR with 4-1BB and CD3 zeta domains. Which antigens these TCRs recognize remains unknown. TCRdb keeps only in-frame clones here, not all; method: immunoSEQ multiplex PCR. In all, the sample yields approximately 27,000 clones. The starting material was CD8- CAR+ T cells sorted from cultured blood T cells, obtained for CD19 CAR T cell therapy. The subset denotes: CD8-negative CAR-positive T cells from the infusion product. These TCRs come from a man between 65 and 85 years old with chronic lymphocytic leukemia.

Points on this clone: The observed sequence ends 3 residues before the CDR3 terminus, with the missing tail filled in from the germline J gene. The gene calls are TRBV19 and TRBJ1-1; the match to TRBD1 covers 8 bases. The germline V gene has CDR1 LNHDA and CDR2 SQIVND (reference sequence). The V segment lost 7 bases and the J segment 0 bases; nucleotides outside the gene matches: 13. The CDR3 is 17 residues long. This CDR3 is CASTLSRGQAMNTEAFF. The CDR3 DNA, read in part, is TGTGCCAGTACCTTATCCAGGGGACAGGCAATGAACACTGAA.

The CDR3 DNA, read in part, is TGTGCCAGCAGTCCCCAACAGGTTAGAGCTAACTATGGC. Residues: CASSPQQVRANYG. The CDR3 in its entirety is CASSPQQVRANYGYTF. V usage is TRBV27 and J usage is TRBJ1-2, with D perhaps matching TRBD1 (5 bases). The read falls 3 residues short of the CDR3 end, and the missing part is taken from the germline J gene. Germline CDR1 MNHEY, CDR2 SMNVEV (reference sequence). This CDR3 is built from 16 residues. V dropped 5 bases and J dropped 0 bases, with 16 bases sitting between them.

The sequenced part of the CDR3 DNA is TGTGCCAGTAGTATAGGTATCCGGGGGGGTACAGATACG. Encoded protein: CASSIGIRGGTDT. The whole CDR3 sequence is CASSIGIRGGTDTQYF. The chain employs TRBV19 and TRBJ2-3; 8 bases align to TRBD2. The read gets to within 3 residues of the CDR3 end, and the germline J gene fills in the rest. The CDR3 length is 16 residues. Germline V CDR1 and CDR2: LNHDA, SQIVND (reference sequence). V lost 1 base and J lost 3; bases outside the gene matches: 6.

For this clone: The read comes to an end 3 residues before the CDR3 does, leaving the germline J gene to fill in the end. The chain carries TRBV4-2 and TRBJ2-7, with 11 positions matching TRBD1. The CDR3 runs 14 residues. The V segment lost 3 bases and the J segment 6 bases; nucleotides outside the gene matches: 4. Germline V lookup: CDR1 LGHNA, CDR2 YNFKEQ. The covered CDR3 bases are TGTGCCAGCAGCCACGGACAGGGGGCCCTCGAG. It specifies CASSHGQGALE. Given in full, the CDR3 is CASSHGQGALEQYF.

Points on this clone: The junction departs from the called germline gene at one end, perhaps through a read error. The read ends 3 residues early relative to the CDR3; the germline J gene fills the gap. J is TRBJ2-7 and V is TRBV7-2; no clear D. The CDR3 has 13 amino acids. In germline, CDR1 is SGHTA, CDR2 FQGNSA. CDR3 amino acids: CSSSLMPAYEQYF. Incomplete CDR3 DNA: TGTTCCAGCAGCTTAATGCCGGCCTACGAG.

This CDR3 reads CASSLEPRNEQFF. The covered CDR3 bases are TGTGCCAGCAGCTTGGAGCCCAGGAATGAG. This chain joins TRBV5-6 and TRBJ2-1; no definite D call. Read coverage stops 3 residues before the CDR3 terminus; the germline J gene supplies the remainder. CDR1 and CDR2 from the germline V gene are SGHDT and YYEEEE. V was pared by 0 bases and J by 7 bases, with 8 bases between. The CDR3 runs 13 residues.

The CDR3 bases that were read are TGTGCCAGCTCACCACCCCTAGCGGGGGGGCCAAGGGAGACC. This gives the protein CASSPPLAGGPRET. The full-length CDR3 reads as CASSPPLAGGPRETQYF. This rearrangement joins TRBV18 to TRBJ2-5; 12 bases are a match to TRBD2. The read is 3 residues too short to cover the CDR3 end, so that end is filled in from the germline J gene. The CDR3 spans 17 residues. Losses at the gene ends were 0 bases for V and 5 bases for J; bases not matched to a gene: 7. CDR1 is KGHSH and CDR2 is LQKENI in the germline V gene.

A word on this clone: The read is 3 residues too short to cover the CDR3 end, so that end is filled in from the germline J gene. J is TRBJ1-2 and V is TRBV18; no clear D gene. Germline CDR1 is KGHSH and CDR2 is LQKENI. This CDR3 has 12 amino acids. CDR3 DNA (partial): TGTGCCAGCTCACCGTACACAGATACC. This translates into CASSPYTDT. The full CDR3 is CASSPYTDTYTF.

With regard to this clone: The read comes to an end 3 residues before the CDR3 does, leaving the germline J gene to fill in the end. The chain carries TRBV18 and TRBJ1-1, with 9 bases aligning to TRBD1. This CDR3 comprises 15 residues. CDR1 and CDR2 (germline): KGHSH, LQKENI. The CDR3 here is CASSPGTGLGETAFF. The sequenced CDR3 bases are TGTGCCAGCTCACCAGGGACAGGGCTGGGGGAGACC.

Note on this clone: Read data end 3 residues before the CDR3 end; the end is taken from the germline J gene. This chain links TRBV7-8 with TRBJ2-5; a possible D gene is TRBD1 (6 bases). CDR3 length: 13 residues. The V gene lost 4 bases and the J gene lost 5 bases, with 11 bases spanning the gap. The germline V gene encodes CDR1 SGHVS and CDR2 FQNEAQ. The sequenced CDR3 bases are TGTGCCAGCAGCTACAGGGTTTCGGAGACC. It translates to CASSYRVSET. The entire CDR3 is CASSYRVSETQYF.